This is a list of T cell receptor beta chains from one sample in a study of T cell changes during pregnancy in multiple sclerosis. TCRdb's copy holds only in-frame clones and misses some; the assay was immunoSEQ multiplex PCR. This sample yields 70,000 to 100,000 clones, of which 90% to 95% are seen a single time; approximately 2.2% belongs to the top ten. Here the sequenced sample was peripheral blood, taken in the third trimester of pregnancy. These receptors came from a female donor with multiple sclerosis, enrolled in a pregnancy study. Each CDR3 is given with its conserved first and last residue. Each record gives: CDR3 length, D gene, clone size, V gene, J gene, CDR3 protein, CDR3 DNA. A D gene is named only where the DNA matches it firmly. Only part of the rows carry a size: once, few, many, or a class if the clone is expanded.

length: 16; D: .; size: .; V: TRBV15; J: TRBJ1-2; CDR3: CATSRAGATTTYGYTF; DNA: TGTGCCACCAGCAGAGCAGGTGCAACAACGACCTATGGCTACACCTTC
length: 15; D: .; size: .; V: TRBV5-6; J: TRBJ2-7; CDR3: CASSPGGGFGYEQYF; DNA: TGTGCCAGCAGCCCCGGGGGTGGGTTTGGCTACGAGCAGTACTTC
length: 12; D: TRBD1; size: .; V: TRBV29-1; J: TRBJ1-2; CDR3: CSVEEGGQGNTF; DNA: TGCAGCGTTGAAGAGGGGGGACAGGGGAACACCTTC
length: 15; D: .; size: .; V: TRBV28; J: TRBJ2-7; CDR3: CASSATGTGVFEQYF; DNA: TGTGCCAGCAGTGCCACCGGGACTGGGGTATTCGAGCAGTACTTC
length: 17; D: TRBD2; size: .; V: TRBV29-1; J: TRBJ2-6; CDR3: CSVETSGRFAGANVLTF; DNA: TGCAGCGTTGAAACTAGCGGGAGGTTCGCTGGGGCCAACGTCCTGACTTTC
length: 15; D: .; size: .; V: TRBV6-5; J: TRBJ2-7; CDR3: CASSYSRADPYEQYF; DNA: TGTGCCAGCAGTTACTCGAGAGCGGACCCCTACGAGCAGTACTTC
length: 17; D: .; size: .; V: TRBV14; J: TRBJ2-7; CDR3: CASSPGFMAGGAYEQYF; DNA: TGTGCCAGCAGCCCTGGCTTTATGGCGGGCGGCGCCTACGAGCAGTACTTC
length: 13; D: .; size: .; V: TRBV2; J: TRBJ2-1; CDR3: CASSDRGSNEQFF; DNA: TGTGCCAGCAGTGATAGGGGTAGTAATGAGCAGTTCTTC
length: 18; D: TRBD2; size: .; V: TRBV2; J: TRBJ2-3; CDR3: CASSERGTGTSSADTQYF; DNA: TGTGCCAGCAGTGAGAGGGGCACAGGGACTAGCTCTGCAGATACGCAGTATTTT
length: 14; D: .; size: few; V: TRBV7-3; J: TRBJ1-5; CDR3: CASTQGPGNQPQHF; DNA: TGTGCCAGCACCCAGGGTCCTGGCAATCAGCCCCAGCATTTT
length: 15; D: TRBD1; size: .; V: TRBV27; J: TRBJ2-7; CDR3: CASSLYSGTENEQYF; DNA: TGTGCCAGCAGTTTATATTCTGGGACAGAGAACGAGCAGTACTTC